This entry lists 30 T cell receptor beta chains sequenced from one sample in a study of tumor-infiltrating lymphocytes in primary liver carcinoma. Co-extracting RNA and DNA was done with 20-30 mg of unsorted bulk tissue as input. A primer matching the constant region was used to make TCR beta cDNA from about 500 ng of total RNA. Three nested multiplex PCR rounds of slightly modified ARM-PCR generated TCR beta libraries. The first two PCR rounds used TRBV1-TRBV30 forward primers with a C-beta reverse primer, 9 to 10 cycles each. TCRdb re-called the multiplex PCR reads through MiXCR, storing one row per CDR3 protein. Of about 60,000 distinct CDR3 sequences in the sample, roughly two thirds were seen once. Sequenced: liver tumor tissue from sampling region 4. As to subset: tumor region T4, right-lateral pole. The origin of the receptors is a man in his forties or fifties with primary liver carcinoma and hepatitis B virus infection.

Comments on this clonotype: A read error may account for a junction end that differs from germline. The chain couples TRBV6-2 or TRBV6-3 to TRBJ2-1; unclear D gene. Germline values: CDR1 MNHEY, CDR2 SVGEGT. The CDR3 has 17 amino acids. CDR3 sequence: CASSYVAGRSYYNERFF. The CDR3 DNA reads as TGTGCCAGCAGTTACGTGGCAGGCCGGAGCTACTACAATGAGCGGTTCTTC.

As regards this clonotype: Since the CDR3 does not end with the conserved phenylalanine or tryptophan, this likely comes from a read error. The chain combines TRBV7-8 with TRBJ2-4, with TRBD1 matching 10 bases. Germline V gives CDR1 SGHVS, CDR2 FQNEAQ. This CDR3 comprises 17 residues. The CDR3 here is CACSPETGQGAKNIQYI. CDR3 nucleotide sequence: TGTGCCTGCAGCCCTGAAACGGGACAGGGGGCCAAAAACATTCAGTACATC.

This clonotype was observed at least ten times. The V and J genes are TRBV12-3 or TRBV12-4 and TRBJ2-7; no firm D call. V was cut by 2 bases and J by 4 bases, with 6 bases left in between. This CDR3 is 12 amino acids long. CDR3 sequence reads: CASSLNGYEQYF. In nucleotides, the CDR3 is TGTGCCAGCAGTTTAAATGGTTACGAGCAGTACTTC.

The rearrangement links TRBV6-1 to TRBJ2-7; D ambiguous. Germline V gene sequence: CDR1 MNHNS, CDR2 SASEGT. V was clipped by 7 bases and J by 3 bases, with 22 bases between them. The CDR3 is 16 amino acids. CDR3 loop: CASTPNRALSFYEQYF. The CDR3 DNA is TGTGCCAGCACTCCTAACCGAGCCCTAAGCTTCTACGAGCAGTACTTC.

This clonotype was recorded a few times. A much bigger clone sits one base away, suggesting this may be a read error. The CDR3 DNA reads TGCAGAGTTGAAGCCTCGGTACAAGAGACCCAGTACTTC. It is translated as CRVEASVQETQYF. The chain employs TRBV29-1 and TRBJ2-5, with D unresolved. The CDR3 runs 13 residues. In germline, CDR1 is SQVTM, CDR2 ANQGSEA.

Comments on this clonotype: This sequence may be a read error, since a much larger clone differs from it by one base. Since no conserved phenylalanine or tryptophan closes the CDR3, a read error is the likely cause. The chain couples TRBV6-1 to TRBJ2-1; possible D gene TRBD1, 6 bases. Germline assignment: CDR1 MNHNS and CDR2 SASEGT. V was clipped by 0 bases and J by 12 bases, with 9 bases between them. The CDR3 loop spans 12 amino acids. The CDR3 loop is CASSEAQGRQFL. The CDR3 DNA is TGTGCCAGCAGTGAAGCGCAGGGGAGGCAGTTCTTA.

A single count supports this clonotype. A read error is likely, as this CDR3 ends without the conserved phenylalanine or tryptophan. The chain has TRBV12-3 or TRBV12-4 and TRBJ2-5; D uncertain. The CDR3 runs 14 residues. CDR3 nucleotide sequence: TGTGCCAGAAGTTTAGGAACCACCTCTCGGACCCAGTACGTC. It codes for CARSLGTTSRTQYV.

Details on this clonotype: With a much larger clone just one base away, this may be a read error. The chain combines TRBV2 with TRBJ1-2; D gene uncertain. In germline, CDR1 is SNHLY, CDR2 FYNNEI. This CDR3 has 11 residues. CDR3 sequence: CVSTPNYGYTF. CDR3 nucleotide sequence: TGTGTCAGCACACCAAACTATGGCTACACCTTC.

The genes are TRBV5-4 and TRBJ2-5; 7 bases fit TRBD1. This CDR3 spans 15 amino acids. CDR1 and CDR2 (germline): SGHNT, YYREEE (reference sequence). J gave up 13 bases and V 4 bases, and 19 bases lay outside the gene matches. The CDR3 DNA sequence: TGTGCCAGCAGCCTAGACAGGGAAACCCAAGAGATCCGGTACTTC. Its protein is CASSLDRETQEIRYF.

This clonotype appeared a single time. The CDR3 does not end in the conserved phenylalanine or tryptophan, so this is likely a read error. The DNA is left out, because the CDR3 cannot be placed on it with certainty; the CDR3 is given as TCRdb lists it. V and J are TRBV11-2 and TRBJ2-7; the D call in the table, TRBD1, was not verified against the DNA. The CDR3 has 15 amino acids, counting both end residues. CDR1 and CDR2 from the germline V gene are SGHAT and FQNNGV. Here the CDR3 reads CASSFMTDPDYEQNS.

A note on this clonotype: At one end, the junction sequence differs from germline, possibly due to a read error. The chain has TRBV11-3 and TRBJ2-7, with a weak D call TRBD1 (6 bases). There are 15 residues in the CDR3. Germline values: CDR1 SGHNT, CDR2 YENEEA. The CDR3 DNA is TGCGCCAGCGGCTTAGGGTTCGGACAGTTCTACGAGCATTACTTC. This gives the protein CASGLGFGQFYEHYF.

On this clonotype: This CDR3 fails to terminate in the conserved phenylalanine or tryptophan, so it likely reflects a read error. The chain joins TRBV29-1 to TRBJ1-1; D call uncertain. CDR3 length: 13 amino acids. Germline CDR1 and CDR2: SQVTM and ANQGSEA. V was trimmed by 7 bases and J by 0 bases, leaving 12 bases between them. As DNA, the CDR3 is TGCAGCGCTGTGAAGGTCTTGAACACTGAAGCTTTCTAT. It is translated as CSAVKVLNTEAFY.

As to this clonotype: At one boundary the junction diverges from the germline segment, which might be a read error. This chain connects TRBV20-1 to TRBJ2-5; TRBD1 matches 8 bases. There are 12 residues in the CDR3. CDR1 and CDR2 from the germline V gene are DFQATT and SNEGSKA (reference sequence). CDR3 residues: CSAQDRVETRYF. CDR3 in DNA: TGCAGTGCCCAGGACAGGGTAGAGACCCGGTACTTC.

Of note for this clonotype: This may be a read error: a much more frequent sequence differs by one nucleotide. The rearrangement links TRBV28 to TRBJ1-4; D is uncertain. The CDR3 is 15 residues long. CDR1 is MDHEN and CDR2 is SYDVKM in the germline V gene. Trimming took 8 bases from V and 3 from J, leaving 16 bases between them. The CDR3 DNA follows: TGTGCCAGCGGAAGTCAGTGGGCGGCTAATGAAAAACTGTTTTTT. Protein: CASGSQWAANEKLFF.

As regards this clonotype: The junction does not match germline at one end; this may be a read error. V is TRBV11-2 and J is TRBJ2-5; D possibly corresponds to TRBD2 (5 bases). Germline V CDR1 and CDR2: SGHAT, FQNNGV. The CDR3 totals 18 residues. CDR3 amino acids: CANSLARLALGEKETQCF. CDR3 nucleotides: TGTGCCAACAGCTTAGCGAGGCTAGCCCTGGGAGAAAAAGAGACCCAGTGCTTC.

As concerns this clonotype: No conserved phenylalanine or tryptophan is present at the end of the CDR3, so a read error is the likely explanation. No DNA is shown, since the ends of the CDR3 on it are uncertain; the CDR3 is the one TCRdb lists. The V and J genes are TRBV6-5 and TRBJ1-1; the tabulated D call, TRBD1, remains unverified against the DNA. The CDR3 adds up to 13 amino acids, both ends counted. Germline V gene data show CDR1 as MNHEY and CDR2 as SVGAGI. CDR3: CASSRTGETETFC.

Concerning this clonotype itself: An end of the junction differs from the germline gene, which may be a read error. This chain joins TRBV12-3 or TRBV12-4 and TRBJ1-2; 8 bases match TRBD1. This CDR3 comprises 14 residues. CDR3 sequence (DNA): TGTGCCTGCAGTTTCGGGCAGGGGGCCGGTAGCTACACCTTC. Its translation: CACSFGQGAGSYTF.

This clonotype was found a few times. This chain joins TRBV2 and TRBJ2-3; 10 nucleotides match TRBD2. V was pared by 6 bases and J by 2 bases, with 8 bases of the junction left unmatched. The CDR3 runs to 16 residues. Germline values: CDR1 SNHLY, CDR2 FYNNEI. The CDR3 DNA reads TGTGCCAGCAGGGGATCTAGCGGGGGTAACACAGATACGCAGTATTTT. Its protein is CASRGSSGGNTDTQYF. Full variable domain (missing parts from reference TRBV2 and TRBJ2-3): EPEVTQTPSHQVTQMGQEVILRCVPISNHLYFYWYRQILGQKVEFLVSFYNNEISEKSEIFDDQFSVERPDGSNFTLKIRSTKLEDSAMYFCASRGSSGGNTDTQYFGPGTRLTVL.

CDR3 bases: TGTGCCAGTGGCCAAACTCCTGACGGCGGGAAAGAGACCCAGTACTTC. Translated: CASGQTPDGGKETQYF. This chain uses TRBV11-2 with TRBJ2-7; TRBD2 is a possible D gene (6 bases). With the DNA end fitting TRBJ2-5 better, the J assignment may be wrong. Germline CDR1 is SGHAT and CDR2 is FQNNGV. The CDR3 covers 16 residues.

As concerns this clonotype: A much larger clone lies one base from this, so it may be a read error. The CDR3 nucleotides read TGCGCCAGCAACTTCATCGACAGGGACCGGTACGAGCAGTACTTC. Translating it yields CASNFIDRDRYEQYF. This chain uses TRBV5-1 with TRBJ2-7, with TRBD1 matching 7 bases. The CDR3 loop spans 15 amino acids. CDR1 SGHRS and CDR2 YFSETQ come from the germline V gene. Trimming removed 6 bases from V and 4 bases from J; junction bases left unmatched: 13.

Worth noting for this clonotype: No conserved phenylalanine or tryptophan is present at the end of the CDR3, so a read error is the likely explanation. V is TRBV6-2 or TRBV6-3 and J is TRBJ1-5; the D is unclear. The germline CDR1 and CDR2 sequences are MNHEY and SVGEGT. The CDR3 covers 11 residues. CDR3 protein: CASTDGQPQHY. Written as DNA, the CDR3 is TGTGCTAGCACGGATGGGCAGCCCCAGCATTAT.

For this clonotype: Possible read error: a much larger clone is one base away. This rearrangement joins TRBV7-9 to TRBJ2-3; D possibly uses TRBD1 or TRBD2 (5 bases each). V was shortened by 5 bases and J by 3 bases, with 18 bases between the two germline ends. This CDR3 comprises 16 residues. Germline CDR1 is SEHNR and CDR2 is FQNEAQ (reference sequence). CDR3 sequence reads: CASSHTRGRTTDTQYF. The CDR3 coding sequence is TGTGCCAGCAGCCATACTAGGGGCCGCACTACAGATACGCAGTATTTT.

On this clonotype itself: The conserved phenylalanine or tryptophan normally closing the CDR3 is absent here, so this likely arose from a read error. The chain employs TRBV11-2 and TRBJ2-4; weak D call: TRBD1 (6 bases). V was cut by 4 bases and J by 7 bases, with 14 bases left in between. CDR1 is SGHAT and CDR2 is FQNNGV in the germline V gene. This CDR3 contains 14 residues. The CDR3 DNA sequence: TGTGCCAGCAGCTCCGGGACAAGGGATAACATTCAGTACTTA. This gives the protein CASSSGTRDNIQYL.

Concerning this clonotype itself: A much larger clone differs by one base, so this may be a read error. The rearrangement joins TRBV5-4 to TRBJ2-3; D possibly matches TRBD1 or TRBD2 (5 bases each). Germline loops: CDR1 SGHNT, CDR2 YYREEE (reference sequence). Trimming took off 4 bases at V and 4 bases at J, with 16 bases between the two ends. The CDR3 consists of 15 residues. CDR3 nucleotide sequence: TGTGCCAGCAGCATTCAGGGAGTAGGGGCAGATACGCAGTATTTT. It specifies CASSIQGVGADTQYF.

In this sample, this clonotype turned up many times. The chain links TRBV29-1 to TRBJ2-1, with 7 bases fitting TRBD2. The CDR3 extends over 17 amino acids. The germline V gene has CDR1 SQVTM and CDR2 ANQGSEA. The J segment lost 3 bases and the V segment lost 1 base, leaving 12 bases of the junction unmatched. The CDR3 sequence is CSVEGRGLAEIYNEQFF. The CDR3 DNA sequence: TGCAGCGTTGAAGGGAGGGGCCTAGCGGAGATCTACAATGAGCAGTTCTTC.

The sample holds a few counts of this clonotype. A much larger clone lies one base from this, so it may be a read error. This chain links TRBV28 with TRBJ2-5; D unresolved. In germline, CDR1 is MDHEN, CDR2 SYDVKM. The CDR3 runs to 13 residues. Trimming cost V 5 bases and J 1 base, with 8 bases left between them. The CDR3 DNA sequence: TGTGCCAGCAGTCCCAGTTTCCAAGAGACCCAGTACTTC. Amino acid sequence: CASSPSFQETQYF.

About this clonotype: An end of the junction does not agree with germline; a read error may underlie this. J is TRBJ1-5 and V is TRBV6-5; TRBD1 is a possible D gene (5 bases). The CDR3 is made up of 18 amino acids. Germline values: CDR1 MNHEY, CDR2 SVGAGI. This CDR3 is CTSSYTRPTATSNQPQQF. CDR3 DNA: TGTACCAGTAGTTATACCCGGCCGACAGCCACTAGCAATCAGCCCCAACAATTT.

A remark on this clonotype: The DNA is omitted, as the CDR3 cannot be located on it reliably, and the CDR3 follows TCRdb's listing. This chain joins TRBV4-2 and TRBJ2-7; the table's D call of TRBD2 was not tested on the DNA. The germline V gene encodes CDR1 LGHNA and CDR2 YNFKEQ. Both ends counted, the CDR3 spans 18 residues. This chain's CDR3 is CAGSQYGLVGIGSYEHYF.

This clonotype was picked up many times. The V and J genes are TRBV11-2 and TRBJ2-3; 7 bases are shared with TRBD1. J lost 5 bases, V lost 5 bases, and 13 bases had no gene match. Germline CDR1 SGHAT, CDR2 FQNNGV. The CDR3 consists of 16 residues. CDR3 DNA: TGTGCCAGCAGCCGGACGCGACAGGGAAGGGGAGATACGCAGTATTTT. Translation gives CASSRTRQGRGDTQYF.

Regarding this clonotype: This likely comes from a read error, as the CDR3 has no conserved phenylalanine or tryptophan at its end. The CDR3 nucleotides read TGTGCCAGCATAGGGGGGCAGTTTAAAACCGGAGAGCTGTTTGTT. This codes for CASIGGQFKTGELFV. The J gene is TRBJ2-2, the V gene TRBV6-6; either TRBD1 or TRBD2 may fit D (6 bases each). The germline V gene has CDR1 MNHNY and CDR2 SVGAGI (reference sequence). This CDR3 is 15 amino acids long.